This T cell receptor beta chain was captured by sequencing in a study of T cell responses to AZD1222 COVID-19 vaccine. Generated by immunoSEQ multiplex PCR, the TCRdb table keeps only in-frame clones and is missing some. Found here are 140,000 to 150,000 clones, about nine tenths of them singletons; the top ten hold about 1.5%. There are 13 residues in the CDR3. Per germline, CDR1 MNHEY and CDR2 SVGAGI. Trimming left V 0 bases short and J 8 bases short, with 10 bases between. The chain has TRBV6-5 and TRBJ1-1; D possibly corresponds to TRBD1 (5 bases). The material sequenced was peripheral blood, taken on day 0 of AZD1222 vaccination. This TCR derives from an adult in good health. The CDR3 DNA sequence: TGTGCCAGCAGTTACTCGGTGCGGGGGGAAGCTTTCTTT. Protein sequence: CASSYSVRGEAFF.